This is a list of T cell receptor beta chains from one sample in a study of T cells in Graves' hyperthyroidism and ophthalmopathy. TCRdb called the multiplex PCR reads again in MiXCR, with one record for every CDR3 protein. This table has hundreds of thousands of distinct CDR3 sequences, more than 30% appearing once. The sequencing input was blood. The receptor set was obtained from a man aged 18 to 29 with Graves' hyperthyroidism. CDR3s include the opening cysteine and the closing phenylalanine or tryptophan. D genes are given only for firm matches. Clone sizes are given selectively: once, few, many, or a class where the clone is expanded.

V: TRBV5-1
J: TRBJ1-1
D: .
size: .
DNA: TGCGCCAGCAGCTTGGCAGGAGGGATGAACACTGAAGCTATCTTT
CDR3: CASSLAGGMNTEAIF

V: TRBV7-2
J: TRBJ2-5
D: .
size: .
DNA: TGTGCCAGCAGCTCAGTCGCGGGATGGGCAGAGACCCAGTACTTC
CDR3: CASSSVAGWAETQYF

V: TRBV11-3
J: TRBJ1-1
D: .
size: once
DNA: TGTGCCAGCAGCTTAGATGCCAGGGGGAACACTGAAGCTTTCTTT
CDR3: CASSLDARGNTEAFF

V: TRBV2
J: TRBJ1-6
D: .
size: .
DNA: TGTGCCAGCAGTGGCGCAGGGTCAGGGTCACCCCTCCACTTT
CDR3: CASSGAGSGSPLHF

V: TRBV7-8
J: TRBJ2-7
D: .
size: few
DNA: TGTGCCAGCAGCTTAGCGAGGAGGGGAGGCTCTTTCTCCTACGAGCAGTACTTC
CDR3: CASSLARRGGSFSYEQYF

V: TRBV20-1
J: TRBJ1-4
D: .
size: .
DNA: TGCAGTGCCAGCAGCCAACGGGGGAGTAATGAAAAACTGTTTTTT
CDR3: CSASSQRGSNEKLFF

V: TRBV25-1
J: TRBJ1-4
D: TRBD1
size: .
DNA: TGTGCCAGCAGCCTAGGACAGGGGGGCAGTGAAAAACTGTTTTTT
CDR3: CASSLGQGGSEKLFF

V: TRBV10-3
J: TRBJ2-7
D: TRBD2
size: .
DNA: TGTGCCATCAGTGAGTTCGCTAGCGGGGGGACCTACGAGCAGTACTTC
CDR3: CAISEFASGGTYEQYF

V: TRBV5-1
J: TRBJ2-2
D: .
size: .
DNA: TGCGCCAGCAGCTGGGAACAGGGCACCGGGGAGCTGTTTTTT
CDR3: CASSWEQGTGELFF

V: TRBV4-1
J: TRBJ2-7
D: TRBD2
size: once
DNA: TGCGCCAGCAGCCAAGAGGGAGCGGGAGCGACCGAGCAGTACTTC
CDR3: CASSQEGAGATEQYF

V: TRBV29-1
J: TRBJ2-1
D: TRBD2
size: .
DNA: TGCAGCGTCGTCCCGGGGGGATACTACAATGAGCAGTTCTTC
CDR3: CSVVPGGYYNEQFF

V: TRBV5-1
J: TRBJ1-2
D: TRBD1
size: many
DNA: TGCGCCAGCAGCATAGACAGGGGGAGTTATGGCTACACCTTC
CDR3: CASSIDRGSYGYTF

V: TRBV10-3
J: TRBJ2-7
D: TRBD2
size: once
DNA: TGTGCCATCAGTGACGGGGGGGGTCCCTACGAGCAGTACTTC
CDR3: CAISDGGGPYEQYF

V: TRBV20-1
J: TRBJ1-4
D: .
size: many
DNA: TGCAGTGCTAGAGTATCAGTTTTTGGGGAAAAACTGTTTTTT
CDR3: CSARVSVFGEKLFF

V: TRBV30
J: TRBJ1-1
D: .
size: few
DNA: TGTGCCTGGAGACGCGACACTGAAGCTTTCTTT
CDR3: CAWRRDTEAFF

V: TRBV5-1
J: TRBJ1-4
D: .
size: .
DNA: TGCGCCAGCAGCCCCGGTCTTACGGATGAAAAACTGTTTTTT
CDR3: CASSPGLTDEKLFF

V: TRBV12-5
J: TRBJ2-7
D: .
size: few
DNA: TGTGCTAGTGGTTTGGATAGCTCCTACGAGCAGTACTTC
CDR3: CASGLDSSYEQYF

V: TRBV6-1
J: TRBJ2-7
D: .
size: .
DNA: TGTGCCAGCACCTCTTTTGCCGGGGAGCAGTACTTC
CDR3: CASTSFAGEQYF

V: TRBV7-9
J: TRBJ2-7
D: .
size: .
DNA: TGTGCCAGCAGCTTAGCGGCACTAACCTACGAGCAGTACTTC
CDR3: CASSLAALTYEQYF

V: TRBV9
J: TRBJ2-2
D: TRBD1
size: .
DNA: TGTGCCAGCAGCGGCCCTACAGGGGATACCGGGGAGCTGTTTTTT
CDR3: CASSGPTGDTGELFF

V: TRBV7-9
J: TRBJ2-7
D: .
size: .
DNA: TGTGCCAGCAGGGGACCCTGGAACACCGGGGAGCTGTACTTC
CDR3: CASRGPWNTGELYF

V: TRBV6-1
J: TRBJ1-2
D: .
size: few
DNA: TGTGCCAGCAGTGAAGCACCAGGGGCCTGGGGCTATGGCTACACCTTC
CDR3: CASSEAPGAWGYGYTF

V: TRBV7-9
J: TRBJ2-5
D: TRBD2
size: .
DNA: TGTGCCAGCAGCTTAGGAGTTGGCGGGGGGCCTCAAGAGACCCAGTACTTC
CDR3: CASSLGVGGGPQETQYF

V: TRBV5-1
J: TRBJ1-1
D: .
size: .
DNA: TGCGCCAGCAGCTTGGAACAGGACCCCACTGAAGCTTTCTTT
CDR3: CASSLEQDPTEAFF

V: TRBV5-1
J: TRBJ2-5
D: .
size: few
DNA: TGCGCCAGCAGCTCGCCGGGAAGCCAGGGGACCCAGTACTTC
CDR3: CASSSPGSQGTQYF

V: TRBV10-3
J: TRBJ1-6
D: .
size: few
DNA: TGTGCCAGCAGTGGGCTGACAGGAGGACAATCACCCCTCCACTTT
CDR3: CASSGLTGGQSPLHF

V: TRBV6-5
J: TRBJ1-2
D: .
size: few
DNA: TGTGCCAGCAGCACCGACAGGAAGGATGGCTACACCTTC
CDR3: CASSTDRKDGYTF

V: TRBV29-1
J: TRBJ1-2
D: TRBD1
size: many
DNA: TGCAGCGTTGGGACAGGGGTGAATGGCTACACCTTC
CDR3: CSVGTGVNGYTF

V: TRBV20-1
J: TRBJ2-5
D: .
size: once
DNA: TGCAGTGCTAGCTGGAGCGCAGCCAAAGAGACCCAGTACTTC
CDR3: CSASWSAAKETQYF

V: TRBV6-2/TRBV6-3
J: TRBJ1-1
D: .
size: few
DNA: TGTGCCAGAGGAGACAGGACCACTGAAGCTTTCTTT
CDR3: CARGDRTTEAFF

V: TRBV24-1
J: TRBJ2-2
D: .
size: few
DNA: TGTGCCACCAGTGAGGGGAGGACAGGATGGAACACCGGGGAGCTGTTTTTT
CDR3: CATSEGRTGWNTGELFF

V: TRBV7-9
J: TRBJ1-6
D: .
size: many
DNA: TGTGCCAGCAGCCCCGTGGTGGGGTATAATTCACCCCTCCACTTT
CDR3: CASSPVVGYNSPLHF

V: TRBV2
J: TRBJ1-1
D: TRBD1
size: many
DNA: TGTGCCAGCAGCGGGACAGTAAGATTTGAAGCTTTCTTT
CDR3: CASSGTVRFEAFF

V: TRBV29-1
J: TRBJ2-7
D: .
size: .
DNA: TGCAGCGTTGAAGACCCCCTAACGGGACGGCCCTACGAGCAGTACTTC
CDR3: CSVEDPLTGRPYEQYF

V: TRBV7-2
J: TRBJ1-1
D: TRBD1
size: .
DNA: TGTGCCAGCAGCTTCCGGGACAGATACATGAACACTGAAGCTTTCTTT
CDR3: CASSFRDRYMNTEAFF

V: TRBV14
J: TRBJ2-7
D: TRBD1
size: .
DNA: TGTGCCAGCAGCCACCGGACAGGGGGCTACGAGCAGTACTTC
CDR3: CASSHRTGGYEQYF

V: TRBV20-1
J: TRBJ2-2
D: .
size: few
DNA: TGCAGTGCTAGAAACTCCCGAGGGACCGGGGAGCTGTTTTTT
CDR3: CSARNSRGTGELFF

V: TRBV20-1
J: TRBJ2-5
D: .
size: .
DNA: TGCAGTGCTAGAGACCCGACTAGGGGGACGGAGACCCAGTACTTC
CDR3: CSARDPTRGTETQYF

V: TRBV9
J: TRBJ2-5
D: .
size: .
DNA: TGTGCCAGCAGCTCTCGACCACGCGGGGAGACCCAGTACTTC
CDR3: CASSSRPRGETQYF

V: TRBV10-3
J: TRBJ2-7
D: .
size: many
DNA: TGTGCCATCAGTGAGGTTCCCAACTACGAGCAGTACTTC
CDR3: CAISEVPNYEQYF

V: TRBV5-6
J: TRBJ2-3
D: TRBD2
size: .
DNA: TGTGCCGGCTTACGGGGGGTCGCAGATACGCAGTATTTT
CDR3: CAGLRGVADTQYF

V: TRBV5-1
J: TRBJ1-6
D: .
size: few
DNA: TGCGCCAGCAGCTTGGAGGACAGAAGTTTCTCACCCCTCCACTTT
CDR3: CASSLEDRSFSPLHF

V: TRBV19
J: TRBJ1-5
D: TRBD1
size: few
DNA: TGTGCCAGTAGTATAGGCCCAGGGGGAAGAGAGGATAGCAATCAGCCCCAGCATTTT
CDR3: CASSIGPGGREDSNQPQHF

V: TRBV20-1
J: TRBJ2-7
D: .
size: .
DNA: TGCAGTGCCGCGCCGGGCCTACTTTCCTACGAGCAGTACTTC
CDR3: CSAAPGLLSYEQYF

V: TRBV5-1
J: TRBJ1-2
D: .
size: few
DNA: TGCGCCAGCAGCTCGCTATACATGGGACCCTATGGCTACACCTTC
CDR3: CASSSLYMGPYGYTF

V: TRBV24-1
J: TRBJ2-7
D: .
size: .
DNA: TGTGCCACCAGTGATTCGGGACTTGCCTACGAGCAGTACTTC
CDR3: CATSDSGLAYEQYF

V: TRBV11-2
J: TRBJ2-7
D: .
size: .
DNA: TGTGGCAGCAGCCCCAGACGGCAGTACTTC
CDR3: CGSSPRRQYF